This T cell receptor beta chain appears in the sequencing data of a study of control samples from healthy donors and cancer patients. From germline, CDR1 is LNHDA and CDR2 SQIVND (reference sequence). The CDR3 spans 15 residues. Between the trimmed V and J ends, which lost 3 bases and 0 bases, there was a span of 12 bases. The data were produced by immunoSEQ multiplex PCR, yet TCRdb's version contains in-frame clones alone and is incomplete. The table includes some 200,000 clones, roughly 93% detected once. The receptor was derived from a man aged 18 to 29 in good health. Sequencing input: blood. The genes are TRBV19 and TRBJ2-7, with TRBD1 as a possible D gene (5 bases). The CDR3 sequence is CASSMARATSYEQYF. The CDR3 DNA follows: TGTGCCAGTAGTATGGCCAGGGCTACCTCCTACGAGCAGTACTTC.